The TCR beta chain under discussion was sequenced for a study of beta chain features in type 1 diabetes. Study-level findings and limits: Comparison showed that naive, central memory and Treg TCRB repertoires appeared more similar among patients than among healthy donors. Significant though moderate, a shortening of TCRB CDR3s appeared in all four CD4+ subsets of Type 1 diabetes patients.

Expressed TCRB transcripts were sequenced because the isolated RNA had all been reverse transcribed beforehand. Each sample of naive, central memory or regulatory T cells had, on average, about 3.6 million reads. This table comes from immunoSEQ multiplex PCR, and its TCRdb copy is limited to in-frame clones, with some not included. The table includes almost 350,000 clones, 15% to 20% detected once. Germline CDR1 SGHRS, CDR2 YFSETQ. V lost 0 bases and J 0 bases, leaving 8 bases between the germline ends. The CDR3 is 15 residues long. In the case of this clone: The antigen is unknown. At the DNA level, this CDR3 is encoded by other sequences in the same sample as well.

Sorting based on CD45RO/CCR7/CD25/CD127/CD95/CD27 separated CD4+ naive, central memory, regulatory and stem cell-like memory cells. The sequencing sample was made of naive CD4+ T cells from blood. The chain combines TRBV5-1 with TRBJ2-3; D perhaps matches TRBD1 (5 bases). The clonotype was recovered from a woman aged 18-29 years in good health. CDR3: CASSLAPGSTDTQYF. The CDR3 bases are TGCGCCAGCAGCTTGGCCCCAGGGAGCACAGATACGCAGTATTTT.